The 29 T cell receptor beta chains listed next were all sequenced from one sample in a study of beta chain features in type 1 diabetes. Findings and limits, study-wide: Type 1 diabetes patients had TCRB CDR3s that were shorter (moderately but significantly so) in all four CD4+ subsets.

Of the isolated RNA, all was reverse transcribed, and so the sequenced material was expressed TCRB transcripts. Libraries were prepared by immunoSEQ multiplex PCR; TCRdb keeps only in-frame clonotypes and omits some of them. The sample shows some 640,000 clones, around 15% of them seen only once. These receptors are not linked to any known antigen. Sequencing was done on a sample of naive CD4+ T cells from blood. The receptors were gathered from a man aged 18-30 years with type 1 diabetes.

This clone has only a few counts. The chain has TRBV5-4 and TRBJ2-1; 7 bases map to TRBD1. CDR3 size: 14 residues. CDR1 and CDR2 (germline): SGHNT, YYREEE (reference sequence). The trim removed 4 bases at V and 6 bases at J, leaving 7 bases unmatched. CDR3 coding DNA: TGTGCCAGCAGCCTCGGACAGGAACCCAATGAGCAGTTCTTC. Encoded protein: CASSLGQEPNEQFF.

This clone occurred a few times. V is TRBV19 and J is TRBJ2-1; 8 bases fit TRBD1. Germline-derived CDR1 and CDR2 are LNHDA and SQIVND (reference sequence). Trimming cost V 3 bases and J 0 bases; bases outside gene matches: 7. This CDR3 contains 17 residues. Written as DNA, the CDR3 is TGTGCCAGTAGTATCGGGGGACAGGCCGTCTCCTACAATGAGCAGTTCTTC. Its protein product is CASSIGGQAVSYNEQFF.

Only a few counts were recorded for this clone. The chain is built from TRBV7-2 and TRBJ1-1; a possible D gene is TRBD1 (5 bases). CDR1 SGHTA and CDR2 FQGNSA come from the germline V gene. This CDR3 is built from 12 residues. The V end lost 3 bases, the J end lost 11 bases, and 13 bases lay between the germline ends. CDR3 DNA: TGTGCCAGCAGCTTTAGACAGCAAGCGGCTTTCTTT. It codes for CASSFRQQAAFF. The complete variable domain, with remaining parts taken from reference TRBV7-2 and TRBJ1-1, reads GAGVSQSPSNKVTEKGKDVELRCDPISGHTALYWYRQSLGQGLEFLIYFQGNSAPDKSGLPSDRFSAERTGGSVSTLTIQRTQQEDSAVYLCASSFRQQAAFFGQGTRLTVV.

This clone occurred a few times. This rearrangement joins TRBV29-1 to TRBJ1-1; D uncertain. The V and J ends lost 6 bases and 10 bases respectively, with 6 bases between them. Germline-derived CDR1 and CDR2 are SQVTM and ANQGSEA. The CDR3 has 8 residues. CDR3 sequence: CSVPGAFF. The CDR3 region has the DNA TGCAGCGTCCCCGGAGCTTTCTTT.

The gene calls are TRBV19 and TRBJ1-1; D uncertain. This CDR3 comprises 12 residues. V gave up 9 bases and J gave up 4 bases, with 12 bases separating them. The germline gives CDR1 LNHDA, CDR2 SQIVND (reference sequence). DNA for the CDR3: TGTGCCAGCTCAAGTGGAAGCACTGAAGCTTTCTTT. Residues: CASSSGSTEAFF.

The V gene is TRBV29-1, the J gene TRBJ2-5; 13 nucleotides line up with TRBD2. V lost 5 bases and J lost 1; bases outside the gene matches: 7. CDR1 and CDR2 (germline): SQVTM, ANQGSEA. The CDR3 is 16 residues long. The CDR3 protein is CSVHGLAGALQETQYF. CDR3 nucleotides: TGCAGCGTTCACGGACTAGCGGGGGCCCTCCAAGAGACCCAGTACTTC.

The rearrangement joins TRBV9 to TRBJ1-2, with TRBD1 as a possible D gene (6 bases). V shed 0 bases and J shed 6 bases, with 9 bases lying between them. From germline, CDR1 is SGDLS and CDR2 YYNGEE. CDR3 size: 13 residues. The CDR3 bases are TGTGCCAGCAGCGTAGATTCAGGGGATGGCTACACCTTC. It translates to CASSVDSGDGYTF. Combining the CDR3 with reference TRBV9 and TRBJ1-2 gives the whole variable domain DSGVTQTPKHLITATGQRVTLRCSPRSGDLSVYWYQQSLDQGLQFLIQYYNGEERAKGNILERFSAQQFPDLHSELNLSSLELGDSALYFCASSVDSGDGYTFGSGTRLTVV.

Concerning this clone: This same CDR3 is encoded by further DNA sequences in the sample. The V call is TRBV20-1, the J call TRBJ2-1; D unclear. Germline-derived CDR1 and CDR2 are DFQATT and SNEGSKA (reference sequence). CDR3 length: 11 residues. The V end was cut by 6 bases, the J end by 6 bases, with 9 bases between. CDR3 nucleotide sequence: TGCAGTGCACCCGGACCCAATGAGCAGTTCTTC. Its protein is CSAPGPNEQFF.

This clone was detected a few times. The chain employs TRBV10-3 and TRBJ2-7, with 7 bases identical to TRBD1. V lost 7 bases and J lost 2; bases outside the gene matches: 8. There are 14 residues in the CDR3. Germline lookup yields CDR1 ENHRY and CDR2 SYGVKD. The DNA for the CDR3 is TGTGCCATCACTACTAACGACAGGGCCTACGAGCAGTACTTC. Amino acids: CAITTNDRAYEQYF.

This clone has more than one count but fewer than ten. The V call is TRBV7-9, the J call TRBJ1-1; a possible D gene is TRBD1 (5 bases). CDR1 is SEHNR, CDR2 FQNEAQ, per germline (reference sequence). The CDR3 runs to 16 residues. V lost 5 bases and J 3 bases, leaving 19 bases between the germline ends. The CDR3 sequence is CASSPTIYVGHTEAFF. The CDR3 nucleotides read TGTGCCAGCAGCCCGACGATTTACGTGGGGCACACTGAAGCTTTCTTT.

The genes are TRBV9 and TRBJ2-1; D remains unclear. Trimming shortened V by 0 bases and J by 5 bases, and 12 bases separated the two germline ends. The CDR3 covers 15 residues. Germline V gene data show CDR1 as SGDLS and CDR2 as YYNGEE. The CDR3 bases are TGTGCCAGCAGCGTAGTCGCGGCAGGTCACAATGAGCAGTTCTTC. Protein product: CASSVVAAGHNEQFF.

The sample holds a few counts of this clone. The CDR3 region has the DNA TGCGCCAGCAGCTCGGGACTAGCGGGAAACTACAATGAGCAGTTCTTC. Encoded protein: CASSSGLAGNYNEQFF. The V call is TRBV5-1, the J call TRBJ2-1; TRBD2 aligns across 13 bases. With 3 bases clipped from V and 3 bases from J, the junction kept 3 bases outside the gene matches. The CDR3 has 16 amino acids. Germline V gene data show CDR1 as SGHRS and CDR2 as YFSETQ.

The chain uses TRBV19 and TRBJ2-7; no clear D. The germline CDR1 and CDR2 sequences are LNHDA and SQIVND (reference sequence). Trimming removed 10 bases at V and 2 bases at J, with 15 bases between. This CDR3 has 13 amino acids. CDR3: CATPRNYPYEQYF. The CDR3 DNA follows: TGTGCCACCCCTCGGAACTATCCCTACGAGCAGTACTTC. The full variable domain, with the rest looked up from reference TRBV19 and TRBJ2-7, is DGGITQSPKYLFRKEGQNVTLSCEQNLNHDAMYWYRQDPGQGLRLIYYSQIVNDFQKGDIAEGYSVSREKKESFPLTVTSAQKNPTAFYLCATPRNYPYEQYFGPGTRLTVT.

The V call is TRBV27, the J call TRBJ2-2; 7 positions match TRBD1. The CDR3 consists of 14 residues. V was clipped by 4 bases and J by 3 bases; unmatched bases: 2. The germline V gene encodes CDR1 MNHEY and CDR2 SMNVEV (reference sequence). CDR3: CASSSGQYTGELFF. The CDR3, as DNA: TGTGCCAGCAGTTCGGGACAGTACACCGGGGAGCTGTTTTTT.

This clone occurred a few times. CDR3 sequence (DNA): TGTGCCAGCAGCTTAGCGAGCGGCTACTACAATGAGCAGTTCTTC. It encodes CASSLASGYYNEQFF. This chain uses TRBV7-2 with TRBJ2-1, with a possible D match to TRBD2 (5 bases). Trimming pared 0 bases from V and 3 bases from J, leaving 9 bases between. The CDR3 runs to 15 residues. CDR1 and CDR2 from the germline V gene are SGHTA and FQGNSA.

This chain uses TRBV4-3 with TRBJ1-4; D unclear. The CDR3 is 15 residues long. Per germline, CDR1 LGHNA and CDR2 YSLEER. V lost 4 bases and J lost 3, with 12 bases in between. CDR3 DNA sequence: TGCGCCAGCAGCCCCGCAATGGGCGCTAATGAAAAACTGTTTTTT. It translates to CASSPAMGANEKLFF.

The rearrangement joins TRBV18 to TRBJ2-1; TRBD2 agrees at 14 bases. The V gene's germline CDR1 is KGHSH and CDR2 LQKENI. Trimming took 5 bases from V and 6 from J; bases not matched to a gene: 12. The CDR3 runs 18 residues. CDR3 sequence reads: CASSTAGTSGSEGNEQFF. In DNA form, the CDR3 reads TGTGCCAGCTCAACGGCCGGGACTAGCGGGAGTGAGGGCAATGAGCAGTTCTTC.

The sample holds a few counts of this clone. This chain uses TRBV5-1 with TRBJ1-1; D not resolved. Trimming stripped 4 bases from V and 0 bases from J, with 7 bases between. Germline V gives CDR1 SGHRS, CDR2 YFSETQ. The CDR3 spans 13 residues. In DNA form, the CDR3 reads TGCGCCAGCAGCGTGGCAGTGAACACTGAAGCTTTCTTT. Its protein is CASSVAVNTEAFF.

V is TRBV5-1 and J is TRBJ1-1; D ambiguous. Germline V gene sequence: CDR1 SGHRS, CDR2 YFSETQ. V was clipped by 2 bases and J by 5 bases, with 10 bases between them. The CDR3 covers 13 residues. CDR3 protein: CASSFRENTEAFF. As DNA, the CDR3 is TGCGCCAGCAGCTTTCGGGAGAATACTGAAGCTTTCTTT.

J is TRBJ2-5 and V is TRBV10-2; tentative D call: TRBD2 (6 bases). Trimming pared 4 bases from V and 5 bases from J, leaving 20 bases between. This CDR3 contains 16 residues. Germline CDR1 and CDR2: WSHSY and SAAADI. CDR3: CASSAGGNGLDETQYF. The CDR3 DNA is TGCGCCAGCAGTGCTGGAGGGAATGGGTTGGACGAGACCCAGTACTTC.

The table lists this clone with a few counts. The chain carries TRBV28 and TRBJ2-1, with TRBD1 as a possible D gene (5 bases). Trimming took off 3 bases at V and 15 bases at J, with 15 bases between the two ends. CDR3 length equals 12 residues. Germline V gives CDR1 MDHEN, CDR2 SYDVKM. The CDR3 coding sequence is TGTGCCAGCAGTTTGGCTGGCCAAGGGGCGTTCTTC. The encoded protein is CASSLAGQGAFF.

The chain employs TRBV6-5 and TRBJ2-5, with 9 bases identical to TRBD1. V gave up 0 bases and J gave up 5 bases; unmatched junction bases: 7. The CDR3 runs to 16 residues. The germline V gene has CDR1 MNHEY and CDR2 SVGAGI. CDR3: CASSYSRGQGSETQYF. CDR3 in DNA: TGTGCCAGCAGTTACTCGAGGGGACAGGGTTCGGAGACCCAGTACTTC.

This clone was recorded a few times. This same CDR3 is encoded by further DNA sequences in the sample. The chain couples TRBV27 to TRBJ1-2; 8 nucleotides match TRBD1. The CDR3 totals 15 residues. The germline V gene has CDR1 MNHEY and CDR2 SMNVEV (reference sequence). The trim removed 2 bases at V and 4 bases at J, leaving 6 bases unmatched. The CDR3 is CASSLGTGLSYGYTF. CDR3 nucleotide sequence: TGTGCCAGCAGTTTAGGGACAGGACTTTCCTATGGCTACACCTTC.

In its sample, this clone was seen a few times. V and J are TRBV20-1 and TRBJ2-2, with a tentative D call TRBD2 (5 bases). CDR3 size: 9 residues. Per germline, CDR1 DFQATT and CDR2 SNEGSKA (reference sequence). In DNA, the CDR3 is TGCAGCCCGGGATGGGAGCTGTTTTTT. It specifies CSPGWELFF.

This clone occurred a few times. The chain links TRBV9 to TRBJ2-7; 12 nucleotides align to TRBD2. The CDR3 consists of 14 residues. CDR1 SGDLS and CDR2 YYNGEE come from the germline V gene. V dropped 3 bases and J dropped 3; count of bases not matched to a gene: 1. The CDR3 nucleotides read TGTGCCAGCAGCGCGACTAGCGGGGGCTACGAGCAGTACTTC. Its protein product is CASSATSGGYEQYF.

The V call is TRBV25-1, the J call TRBJ1-2; no firm D call. CDR1 and CDR2 from the germline V gene are MGHDK and SYGVNS. V gave up 3 bases and J gave up 7 bases, with 12 bases separating them. The length of the CDR3 is 13 residues. CDR3 sequence reads: CASSDPISSGYTF. The CDR3, as DNA: TGTGCCAGCAGTGACCCCATTAGCTCTGGCTACACCTTC.

The rearrangement uses TRBV25-1 and TRBJ1-2, with D unresolved. Germline loops: CDR1 MGHDK, CDR2 SYGVNS. There are 15 residues in the CDR3. Deletions cut 1 base from V and 8 bases from J, with 17 bases between. For the CDR3, the DNA is TGTGCCAGCAGTGAATCGGGAGAGGCGGGAGACGGCTACACCTTC. The encoded protein is CASSESGEAGDGYTF.

V and J are TRBV9 and TRBJ1-5; tentatively, D is TRBD1 (6 bases). The CDR3 sequence is 15 residues long. Germline-derived CDR1 and CDR2 are SGDLS and YYNGEE. The ends were cut back, 3 bases at V and 2 bases at J, with 12 bases in the middle. As DNA, the CDR3 is TGTGCCAGCAGCGGAGGGGGGTTCGGCAATCAGCCCCAGCATTTT. Protein product: CASSGGGFGNQPQHF.

The rearrangement links TRBV28 to TRBJ2-1, with 7 bases fitting TRBD2. Per germline, CDR1 MDHEN and CDR2 SYDVKM. V lost 5 bases, J lost 0 bases, and 7 bases stayed unmatched. The CDR3 totals 16 residues. The CDR3 nucleotides read TGTGCCAGCAGTCGGGGGGACGCAAGCTCCTACAATGAGCAGTTCTTC. It yields the protein CASSRGDASSYNEQFF.